A selection of T cell receptor beta chains follows, all from one sample in a study of blood T cell repertoires in COVID-19. Only in-frame clones appear in the TCRdb table, and some are missing; sequencing was by immunoSEQ multiplex PCR. The table records 1,500 to 2,000 clones, approximately 84% of them present only once. Material for sequencing was peripheral blood. Receptors originate from an older man with active COVID-19. Both conserved end residues are part of each CDR3. A D gene is named only where the DNA matches it firmly. The size field is filled for only some rows; it gives once, few, many or a size class.

size	V	D	J	CDR3	DNA
NA	TRBV29-1	TRBD2	TRBJ2-6	CSARGLETSGANVLTF	TGCAGCGCCCGGGGACTAGAAACTTCTGGGGCCAACGTCCTGACTTTC
NA	TRBV18	NA	TRBJ2-3	CASSPVGNTDTQYF	TGTGCCAGCTCACCGGTCGGGAACACAGATACGCAGTATTTT
NA	TRBV6-5	NA	TRBJ1-4	CASSFGLQGAGEKLFF	TGTGCCAGCAGTTTCGGGCTCCAAGGGGCGGGGGAAAAACTGTTTTTT
once	TRBV11-2	NA	TRBJ1-1	CASSLWGGFVEAFF	TGTGCCAGCAGCTTATGGGGAGGGTTTGTGGAAGCTTTCTTT
once	TRBV27	TRBD2	TRBJ2-3	CASSYREVGADTQYF	TGTGCCAGCAGTTATCGGGAGGTGGGCGCAGATACGCAGTATTTT
NA	TRBV27	TRBD2	TRBJ2-3	CASTERGGPDTQYF	TGTGCCAGCACGGAGCGGGGGGGCCCAGATACGCAGTATTTT
NA	TRBV19	TRBD2	TRBJ2-7	CASSIGGAGRHEQYF	TGTGCCAGTAGTATAGGAGGGGCCGGGAGGCACGAGCAGTACTTC
NA	TRBV5-1	NA	TRBJ2-1	CASSLISGASYNEQFF	TGCGCCAGCAGCTTGATCTCGGGAGCCTCCTACAATGAGCAGTTCTTC
NA	TRBV4-1	NA	TRBJ2-5	CASSQVRGQETQYF	TGCGCCAGCAGCCAAGTTCGAGGACAGGAGACCCAGTACTTC
NA	TRBV7-9	NA	TRBJ1-4	CASSPPIATNEKLFF	TGTGCCAGCAGCCCCCCCATTGCAACTAATGAAAAACTGTTTTTT
once	TRBV19	TRBD2	TRBJ2-3	CASSSLAGVADTQYF	TGTGCCAGTAGTAGCTTAGCGGGAGTGGCAGATACGCAGTATTTT
few	TRBV6-4	NA	TRBJ2-2	CATQAGDTGELFF	TGTGCAACCCAGGCAGGTGACACCGGGGAGCTGTTTTTT
once	TRBV3-1/TRBV3-2	NA	TRBJ2-5	CASSRQGGYETQYF	TGTGCCAGCAGCAGACAAGGCGGGTACGAGACCCAGTACTTC
NA	TRBV6-5	TRBD1	TRBJ1-2	CASSERGRDPYGYTF	TGTGCCAGTTCCGAGAGGGGGCGCGATCCATATGGCTACACCTTC
once	TRBV20-1	NA	TRBJ1-2	CSATPGYGYTF	TGCAGTGCCACTCCAGGGTATGGCTACACCTTC
NA	TRBV7-7	NA	TRBJ2-1	CASSLGGIQNEQFF	TGTGCCAGCAGCTTAGGCGGGATACAGAATGAGCAGTTCTTC
NA	TRBV29-1	NA	TRBJ2-5	CSVFGTSRRETQYF	TGCAGCGTCTTCGGGACTTCTCGACGGGAGACCCAGTACTTC
once	TRBV15	NA	TRBJ2-1	CATSRGSDSLHSYNEQFF	TGTGCCACCAGCAGAGGTAGTGACTCTCTACACTCCTACAATGAGCAGTTCTTC
NA	TRBV12-5	NA	TRBJ2-1	CASGLPTGANEQFF	TGTGCTAGTGGTTTGCCGACAGGCGCTAATGAGCAGTTCTTC
once	TRBV4-2	NA	TRBJ2-1	CASSHQTGEQFF	TGTGCCAGCAGCCATCAAACAGGGGAGCAGTTCTTC
NA	TRBV5-1	NA	TRBJ2-1	CASSPSGSSYNEQFF	TGCGCCAGCAGCCCCAGCGGAAGCTCCTACAATGAGCAGTTCTTC
NA	TRBV27	TRBD2	TRBJ2-1	CASGSGGEDEQFF	TGTGCCAGCGGTAGCGGGGGGGAAGATGAGCAGTTCTTC
few	TRBV7-9	NA	TRBJ2-2	CASSYWGPTGELFF	TGTGCCAGCAGCTATTGGGGGCCCACCGGGGAGCTGTTTTTT
NA	TRBV5-1	NA	TRBJ1-1	CASSLVVWGDEAFF	TGCGCCAGCAGCTTGGTCGTTTGGGGGGACGAAGCTTTCTTT
NA	TRBV19	NA	TRBJ2-3	CASSKRQATDTQYF	TGTGCCAGTAGTAAGAGACAGGCCACAGATACGCAGTATTTT
NA	TRBV4-1	TRBD1	TRBJ1-5	CASSPGGQPQHF	TGCGCCAGCAGCCCAGGGGGTCAGCCCCAGCATTTT
NA	TRBV5-1	NA	TRBJ2-1	CASSISGGSYNEQFF	TGCGCCAGCAGCATTAGCGGAGGCTCCTACAATGAGCAGTTCTTC
once	TRBV5-8	TRBD1	TRBJ1-1	CASISWTGVLRTEAFF	TGTGCCAGCATCTCCTGGACAGGGGTTCTTCGAACTGAAGCTTTCTTT